The clone carrying this T cell receptor (beta chain) was seen more than once but under ten times. This CDR3 has 12 amino acids. The germline gives CDR1 MGHRA, CDR2 YSYEKL. The ends were cut back, 3 bases at V and 10 bases at J, with 10 bases in the middle. The sample originates from a study of cytomegalovirus exposure and HLA in healthy donors. The PCR used 60 Vbeta and 13 Jbeta primers. Clones were sequenced by immunoSEQ multiplex PCR, and TCRdb holds only the in-frame ones, with some missing. Among around 140,000 clones listed, approximately 82% were seen once. This chain uses TRBV4-1 with TRBJ2-1; D is undetermined. Material: PBMCs. The TCR comes from a man in his late teens or twenties in good health and CMV-seropositive. CDR3 region: CASSQVYGEQFF. In DNA form, the CDR3 reads TGCGCCAGCAGCCAGGTTTATGGCGAGCAGTTCTTC.